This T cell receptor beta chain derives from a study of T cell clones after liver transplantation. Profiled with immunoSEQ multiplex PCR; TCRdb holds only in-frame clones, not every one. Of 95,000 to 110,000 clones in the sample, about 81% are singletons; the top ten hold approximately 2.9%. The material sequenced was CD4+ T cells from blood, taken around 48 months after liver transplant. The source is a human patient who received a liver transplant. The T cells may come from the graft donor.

In DNA form, the CDR3 reads TGTGCCAGCAGCTTGGGTAACCAGCCCCAGCATTTT. This gives the protein CASSLGNQPQHF. The chain couples TRBV11-2 to TRBJ1-5; D remains ambiguous. The germline V and J ends were trimmed by 3 bases and 7 bases, with 7 bases remaining between them. The length of the CDR3 is 12 residues. CDR1 SGHAT and CDR2 FQNNGV come from the germline V gene. The variable domain in full, completed from reference TRBV11-2 and TRBJ1-5, reads EAGVAQSPRYKIIEKRQSVAFWCNPISGHATLYWYQQILGQGPKLLIQFQNNGVVDDSQLPKDRFSAERLKGVDSTLKIQPAKLEDSAVYLCASSLGNQPQHFGDGTRLSIL.